The T cell receptor beta chain described here comes from a study of shared clonotypes between healthy human individuals. Roughly 210 ng DNA, around 30,000 T cell genomes, went into each sorted-subset replicate PCR. TCRdb keeps only in-frame clones here, not all; method: immunoSEQ multiplex PCR. The data contain 730,000 or so clones, roughly 70% of them seen just once; the ten biggest clones take up about 1.8%. Donors, healthy HIV-negative adults, lacked recent acute infections or vaccinations. The authors divided CD4+ cells into CD45RA+ naive and CD45RA-negative memory subsets. CDR1 SGHVS and CDR2 FNYEAQ come from the germline V gene. V was pared by 5 bases and J by 6 bases, with 16 bases between. The CDR3 runs to 15 residues.

The specimen sequenced was memory CD4+ T cells sorted from blood. The subset is: CD45RA-negative fraction. This TCR came from a woman aged 30 to 39 in good health. The rearrangement joins TRBV7-6 to TRBJ2-2; D call uncertain. This CDR3 reads CASSGMGFDSGELFF. The CDR3 DNA reads as TGTGCCAGCAGCGGGATGGGGTTCGACTCCGGGGAGCTGTTTTTT.